The 28 T cell receptor beta chains presented below share a single source sample, sequenced in a study of T cell repertoires in cytomegalovirus infection. In TCRdb, the reads were re-called with MiXCR into one record per CDR3 protein. Altogether some 700,000 distinct CDR3 sequences are present, 35% being singletons, with the ten largest covering 2.8%. Material for sequencing was PBMCs. The source is a human donor in good health (CMV status not recorded). Some clones in this sample may be carry-over from other donors' samples.

As to this clonotype: The CDR3 ends on some other residue instead of the conserved phenylalanine or tryptophan, so this is likely a read error. The gene calls are TRBV7-2 and TRBJ2-5, with TRBD1 matching 7 bases. Germline V gene data show CDR1 as SGHTA and CDR2 as FQGNSA. The CDR3 consists of 16 residues. Unmatched junction bases numbered 6, after V lost 2 bases and J lost 0 bases. The CDR3 protein is CASSLRPGQNQETQYL. CDR3 sequence (DNA): TGTGCCAGCAGCTTAAGGCCGGGACAGAACCAAGAGACCCAGTACTTA.

This clonotype was observed a handful of times. V gene TRBV30 combines with J gene TRBJ2-6; D not resolved. Germline V lookup: CDR1 GTSNPN, CDR2 SVGIG (reference sequence). The V end lost 0 bases, the J end lost 3 bases, and 3 bases lay between the germline ends. CDR3 size: 13 residues. The CDR3 DNA follows: TGTGCCTGGAGTGTCGGTGGGGCCAACGTCCTGACTTTC. It yields the protein CAWSVGGANVLTF.

This clonotype was recorded at least ten times. V is TRBV7-2 and J is TRBJ1-1; D not resolved. With 2 bases removed from V and 0 bases from J, the gap between germline ends came to 10 bases. Germline CDR1 is SGHTA and CDR2 is FQGNSA. The CDR3 length is 15 residues. The CDR3 region has the DNA TGTGCCAGCAGCTTAAATGACCTTATGAACACTGAAGCTTTCTTT. This gives the protein CASSLNDLMNTEAFF.

V usage is TRBV14 and J usage is TRBJ2-1; 9 bases line up with TRBD2. With 0 bases clipped from V and 9 bases from J, the junction kept 9 bases outside the gene matches. The CDR3 consists of 16 residues. Germline assignment: CDR1 SGHDN and CDR2 FVKESK. In DNA form, the CDR3 reads TGTGCCAGCAGCCAAGATTCGTCTAGCGGGAAGGGTGAGCAGTTCTTC. It specifies CASSQDSSSGKGEQFF.

In its sample, this clonotype was seen many times. This chain connects TRBV7-2 to TRBJ2-3; possible D gene TRBD2, 5 bases. CDR1 and CDR2 from the germline V gene are SGHTA and FQGNSA. The CDR3 extends over 14 amino acids. The V gene lost 1 base and the J gene lost 2 bases, with 7 bases spanning the gap. CDR3 sequence: CASSLVLATDTQYF. The CDR3, as DNA: TGTGCCAGCAGCTTAGTGCTAGCCACAGATACGCAGTATTTT.

V and J are TRBV20-1 and TRBJ1-1; 9 bases map to TRBD1. CDR3 length equals 16 residues. With V trimmed by 6 bases and J by 3 bases, 14 bases remained unmatched. The germline V gene has CDR1 DFQATT and CDR2 SNEGSKA (reference sequence). The CDR3 loop reads CSASIRGQGRHTEAFF. The CDR3 bases are TGCAGTGCCTCCATACGGGGACAGGGACGACACACTGAAGCTTTCTTT.

CDR3 loop: CASSWDHTMNTEAFF. The DNA of the CDR3 is TGTGCCAGCAGTTGGGACCATACCATGAACACTGAAGCTTTCTTT. V is TRBV27 and J is TRBJ1-1; the D gene is possibly TRBD1 (5 bases). Germline assignment: CDR1 MNHEY and CDR2 SMNVEV (reference sequence). V was cut by 4 bases and J by 0 bases, with 12 bases left in between. The CDR3 length is 15 residues.

The chain uses TRBV7-9 and TRBJ1-2, with D tentatively TRBD1 (5 bases). V dropped 3 bases and J dropped 3 bases, with 14 bases sitting between them. CDR3 size: 15 residues. CDR1 is SEHNR and CDR2 is FQNEAQ in the germline V gene (reference sequence). This chain's CDR3 is CASSFFAGMDYGYTF. The DNA of the CDR3 is TGTGCCAGCAGCTTTTTTGCAGGGATGGACTATGGCTACACCTTC.

Note on this clonotype: In this CDR3 the conserved last residue, phenylalanine or tryptophan, is missing, so a read error is likely. The chain employs TRBV11-1 and TRBJ1-1; a weak D match, TRBD1 (6 bases). The CDR3 runs 17 residues. CDR1 and CDR2 from the germline V gene are SGHAT and FQDESV (reference sequence). CDR3 residues: CASSSPTGGRANTEAFL. CDR3 coding DNA: TGTGCTAGTAGCTCGCCGACAGGAGGTCGGGCGAACACTGAAGCTTTCTTG.

The sample holds a few counts of this clonotype. The rearrangement links TRBV11-2 to TRBJ2-1, with D tentatively TRBD1 or TRBD2 (5 bases each). The CDR3 is 16 residues long. The ends were cut back, 6 bases at V and 8 bases at J, with 23 bases in the middle. Germline CDR1 reads SGHAT; CDR2 reads FQNNGV. CDR3 loop: CASRPPGPQSVYEQFF. The CDR3, as DNA: TGTGCCAGCAGGCCACCGGGACCCCAGTCCGTCTATGAGCAGTTCTTC.

The rearrangement uses TRBV11-3 and TRBJ1-5, with TRBD1 as a possible D gene (6 bases). Germline V lookup: CDR1 SGHNT, CDR2 YENEEA. Trimming stripped 1 base from V and 8 bases from J, with 18 bases between. The CDR3 is made up of 16 amino acids. CDR3 protein: CASSLVLGQGHKPQHF. The DNA of the CDR3 is TGTGCCAGCAGCTTAGTCTTGGGGCAGGGGCACAAGCCCCAGCATTTT.

In this sample, this clonotype turned up many times. The chain joins TRBV12-3 or TRBV12-4 to TRBJ1-3, with D uncertain. V lost 1 base and J 2 bases, leaving 6 bases between the germline ends. The CDR3 loop spans 14 amino acids. The CDR3 DNA reads as TGTGCCAGCAGTTTAGGGGTACCTGGAAACACCATATATTTT. It codes for CASSLGVPGNTIYF.

This clonotype was seen a single time. V is TRBV6-8 and J is TRBJ1-5, with D possibly matching TRBD1 (6 bases). V gave up 0 bases and J gave up 5 bases, with 8 bases separating them. CDR1 is MNHGY, CDR2 SAAAGT, per germline. The CDR3 runs 14 residues. CDR3 region: CASSYSSGDQPQHF. CDR3 DNA sequence: TGTGCCAGCAGTTACTCTTCAGGGGATCAGCCCCAGCATTTT.

In its sample, this clonotype was seen a few times. The V call is TRBV6-5, the J call TRBJ2-2; the D is unclear. Germline V gives CDR1 MNHEY, CDR2 SVGAGI. The length of the CDR3 is 12 residues. V lost 6 bases and J lost 0, with 2 bases in between. CDR3 in amino acids: CASRANTGELFF. The CDR3, as DNA: TGTGCCAGCAGAGCGAACACCGGGGAGCTGTTTTTT.

This clonotype has a handful of counts. CDR3 loop: CASSLSGTFSPLHF. In nucleotides, the CDR3 is TGTGCCAGCAGCTTATCCGGGACTTTTTCACCCCTCCACTTT. The chain has TRBV7-9 and TRBJ1-6; D possibly corresponds to TRBD1 (5 bases). The germline V gene encodes CDR1 SEHNR and CDR2 FQNEAQ (reference sequence). V was trimmed by 2 bases and J by 9 bases, leaving 11 bases between them. This CDR3 is 14 amino acids long.

This clonotype showed up just a few times. V is TRBV12-3 or TRBV12-4 and J is TRBJ1-5; no clear D gene. V lost 3 bases to trimming and J lost 9 bases, with 12 bases between them. This CDR3 region has 13 residues. In DNA form, the CDR3 reads TGTGCCAGCAGTTTCCGGATTGGTCGGCCCCAGCATTTT. It codes for CASSFRIGRPQHF.

At least ten counts were recorded for this clonotype. This sequence joins TRBV7-2 and TRBJ1-3; D is unresolved. The V end lost 7 bases, the J end lost 0 bases, and 4 bases lay between the germline ends. The CDR3 contains 12 residues. Germline V gene data show CDR1 as SGHTA and CDR2 as FQGNSA. CDR3 sequence: CASKGSGNTIYF. The CDR3 DNA is TGTGCCAGCAAGGGCTCTGGAAACACCATATATTTT.

The chain couples TRBV6-1 to TRBJ2-7; 7 bases align to TRBD2. The length of the CDR3 is 15 residues. Trimming cost V 4 bases and J 2 bases; bases outside gene matches: 8. Germline CDR1 MNHNS, CDR2 SASEGT. The CDR3 DNA reads TGTGCCAGCAGTGGACCGGGGAGCGGGGCCTACGAGCAGTACTTC. Protein: CASSGPGSGAYEQYF.

This clonotype was detected only a few times. The chain is built from TRBV10-3 and TRBJ2-5; D ambiguous. The CDR3 covers 16 residues. The germline V and J ends were trimmed by 0 bases and 3 bases, with 14 bases remaining between them. In germline, CDR1 is ENHRY, CDR2 SYGVKD. CDR3 in amino acids: CAISESDLDLEETQYF. CDR3 coding DNA: TGTGCCATCAGTGAGTCAGACCTAGACTTGGAAGAGACCCAGTACTTC.

This chain connects TRBV6-4 to TRBJ2-5, with TRBD1 identical over 8 bases. This CDR3 region has 15 residues. Germline trimming cut 6 bases from V and 5 bases from J; bases unmatched to any gene: 11. Germline CDR1 MRHNA, CDR2 SNTAGT. CDR3 DNA: TGTGCCAGCAGCCCAAACCAGGGGGCCGGGGAGACCCAGTACTTC. It encodes CASSPNQGAGETQYF.

Regarding this clonotype: This may stem from a read error, because a much larger clone lies one nucleotide away. This chain joins TRBV28 and TRBJ1-1; 10 nucleotides line up with TRBD1. Germline CDR1 is MDHEN and CDR2 is SYDVKM. This CDR3 comprises 15 residues. After removal of 6 bases from V and 1 base from J, the junction contained 5 bases not matched to a gene. CDR3 sequence reads: CASRSRTGGNTEAFF. CDR3 sequence (DNA): TGTGCCAGCAGATCACGGACAGGGGGGAACACTGAAGCTTTCTTT.

The V call is TRBV12-3 or TRBV12-4, the J call TRBJ1-2; 9 nucleotides line up with TRBD1. Losses at the gene ends were 5 bases for V and 5 bases for J; bases not matched to a gene: 6. The CDR3 is 14 residues long. CDR3: CASSRTGEGYGYTF. CDR3 coding DNA: TGTGCCAGCAGTCGGACAGGGGAAGGGTATGGCTACACCTTC.

This rearrangement joins TRBV7-8 to TRBJ1-1, with a tentative D call TRBD1 (6 bases). Germline V gene lookup returns CDR1 SGHVS and CDR2 FQNEAQ. The CDR3 spans 15 residues. V was pared by 5 bases and J by 1 base, with 14 bases between. In DNA form, the CDR3 reads TGTGCCAGCAGCGGAGGAGGGGGAACGAACACTGAAGCTTTCTTT. Amino acids: CASSGGGGTNTEAFF. Full variable domain (remainder filled in from reference TRBV7-8 and TRBJ1-1): GAGVSQSPRYKVAKRGQDVALRCDPISGHVSLFWYQQALGQGPEFLTYFQNEAQLDKSGLPSDRFFAERPEGSVSTLKIQRTQQEDSAVYLCASSGGGGTNTEAFFGQGTRLTVV.

The chain links TRBV28 to TRBJ2-5; the match to TRBD2 covers 8 bases. The CDR3 contains 14 residues. The V segment lost 5 bases and the J segment 4 bases; nucleotides outside the gene matches: 6. Germline assignment: CDR1 MDHEN and CDR2 SYDVKM. CDR3 amino acids: CASSLTSGLETQYF. In DNA, the CDR3 is TGTGCCAGCAGTCTTACTAGCGGCCTAGAGACCCAGTACTTC.

The chain has TRBV5-1 and TRBJ2-5; 7 positions match TRBD1. The CDR3 is made up of 14 amino acids. J lost 2 bases, V lost 7 bases, and 8 bases had no gene match. Germline V gives CDR1 SGHRS, CDR2 YFSETQ. This CDR3 reads CASSRTGQQETQYF. In DNA form, the CDR3 reads TGCGCCAGCTCTCGGACGGGACAGCAAGAGACCCAGTACTTC.

The rearrangement uses TRBV10-3 and TRBJ2-7; 7 bases fit TRBD1. The V segment lost 6 bases and the J segment 7 bases; nucleotides outside the gene matches: 9. CDR1 and CDR2 (germline): ENHRY, SYGVKD. The CDR3 spans 13 residues. For the CDR3, the DNA is TGTGCCATCAGGACAGGGCTATCGGGAGAGCAGTACTTC. It is translated as CAIRTGLSGEQYF.

Only a few counts were recorded for this clonotype. The chain couples TRBV4-2 to TRBJ2-1; TRBD2 agrees at 9 bases. CDR1 is LGHNA and CDR2 is YNFKEQ in the germline V gene. The trim removed 3 bases at V and 6 bases at J, leaving 12 bases unmatched. The CDR3 has 17 amino acids. The CDR3 sequence is CASSHDGAGGLGNEQFF. For the CDR3, the DNA is TGTGCCAGCAGCCATGATGGAGCGGGAGGCCTTGGCAATGAGCAGTTCTTC.

This rearrangement joins TRBV23-1 to TRBJ1-5; no reliable D call. TRBV23-1 is assigned to the ORF class and has an uncertain function. V lost 8 bases and J 0 bases, leaving 29 bases between the germline ends. CDR3 length: 20 residues. As DNA, the CDR3 is TGCGCCAGCCGTCCCGTTGAGGCTCGGCGAACCCGCTATAGCAATCAGCCCCAGCATTTT. Amino acids: CASRPVEARRTRYSNQPQHF.